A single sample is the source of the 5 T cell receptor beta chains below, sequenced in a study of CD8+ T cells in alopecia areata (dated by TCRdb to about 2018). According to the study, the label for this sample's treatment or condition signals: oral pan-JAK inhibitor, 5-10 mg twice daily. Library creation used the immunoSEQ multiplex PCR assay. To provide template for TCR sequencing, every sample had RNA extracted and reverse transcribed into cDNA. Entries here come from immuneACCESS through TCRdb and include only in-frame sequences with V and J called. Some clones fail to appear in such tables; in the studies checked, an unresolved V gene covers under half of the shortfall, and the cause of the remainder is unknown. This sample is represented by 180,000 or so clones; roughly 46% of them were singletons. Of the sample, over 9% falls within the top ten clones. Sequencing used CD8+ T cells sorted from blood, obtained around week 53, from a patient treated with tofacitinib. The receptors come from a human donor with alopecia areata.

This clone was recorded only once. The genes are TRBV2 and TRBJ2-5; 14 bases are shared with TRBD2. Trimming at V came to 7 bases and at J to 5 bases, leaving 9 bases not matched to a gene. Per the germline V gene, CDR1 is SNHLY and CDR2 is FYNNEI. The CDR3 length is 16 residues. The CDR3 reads CASMGTSGGTGETQYF. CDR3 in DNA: TGTGCCAGCATGGGGACTAGCGGGGGAACGGGGGAGACCCAGTACTTC. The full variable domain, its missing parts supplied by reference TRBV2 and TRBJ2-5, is EPEVTQTPSHQVTQMGQEVILRCVPISNHLYFYWYRQILGQKVEFLVSFYNNEISEKSEIFDDQFSVERPDGSNFTLKIRSTKLEDSAMYFCASMGTSGGTGETQYFGPGTRLLVL.

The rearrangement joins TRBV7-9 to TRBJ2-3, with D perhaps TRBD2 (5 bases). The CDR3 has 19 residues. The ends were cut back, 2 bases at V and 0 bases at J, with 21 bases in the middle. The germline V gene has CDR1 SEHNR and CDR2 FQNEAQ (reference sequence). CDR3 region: CASSLRRGSIEGSTDTQYF. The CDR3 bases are TGTGCCAGCAGCTTACGTCGGGGTTCGATAGAGGGAAGCACAGATACGCAGTATTTT.

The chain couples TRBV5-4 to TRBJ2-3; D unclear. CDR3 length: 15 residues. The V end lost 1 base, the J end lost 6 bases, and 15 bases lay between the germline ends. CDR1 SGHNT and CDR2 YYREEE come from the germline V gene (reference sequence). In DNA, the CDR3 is TGTGCCAGCAGCTTGTTCTCGGACCCGACGGATACGCAGTATTTT. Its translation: CASSLFSDPTDTQYF. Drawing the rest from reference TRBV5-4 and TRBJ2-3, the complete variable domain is ETGVTQSPTHLIKTRGQQVTLRCSSQSGHNTVSWYQQALGQGPQFIFQYYREEENGRGNFPPRFSGLQFPNYSSELNVNALELDDSALYLCASSLFSDPTDTQYFGPGTRLTVL.

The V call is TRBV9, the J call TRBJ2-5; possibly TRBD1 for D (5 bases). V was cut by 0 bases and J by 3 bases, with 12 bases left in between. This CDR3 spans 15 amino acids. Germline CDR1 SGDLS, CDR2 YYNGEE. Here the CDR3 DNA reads TGTGCCAGCAGCGTAGACGAGACAGTGGAAGAGACCCAGTACTTC. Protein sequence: CASSVDETVEETQYF.

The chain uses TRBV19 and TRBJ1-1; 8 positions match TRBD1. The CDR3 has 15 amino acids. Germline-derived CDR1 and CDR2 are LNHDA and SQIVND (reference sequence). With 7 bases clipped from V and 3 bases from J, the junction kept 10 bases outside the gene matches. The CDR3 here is CASNSRDRSDTEAFF. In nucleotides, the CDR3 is TGTGCCAGTAACTCACGGGACAGGTCTGACACTGAAGCTTTCTTT.